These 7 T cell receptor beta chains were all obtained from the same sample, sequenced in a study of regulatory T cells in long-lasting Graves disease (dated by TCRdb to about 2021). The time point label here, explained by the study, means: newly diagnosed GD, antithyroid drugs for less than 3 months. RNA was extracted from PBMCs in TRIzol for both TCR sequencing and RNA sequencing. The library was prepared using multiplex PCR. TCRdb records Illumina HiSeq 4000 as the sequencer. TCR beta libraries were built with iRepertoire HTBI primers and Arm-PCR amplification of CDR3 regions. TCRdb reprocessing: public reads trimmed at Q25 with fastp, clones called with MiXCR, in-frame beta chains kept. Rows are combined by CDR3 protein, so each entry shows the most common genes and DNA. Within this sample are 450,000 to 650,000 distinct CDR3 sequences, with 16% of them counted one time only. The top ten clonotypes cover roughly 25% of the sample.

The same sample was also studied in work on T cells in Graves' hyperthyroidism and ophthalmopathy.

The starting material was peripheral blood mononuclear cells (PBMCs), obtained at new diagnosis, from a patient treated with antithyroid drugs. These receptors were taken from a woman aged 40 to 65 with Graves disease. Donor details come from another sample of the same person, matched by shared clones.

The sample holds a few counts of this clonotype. CDR3: CASSFDGGANTGELFF. DNA for the CDR3: TGTGCCAGCAGCTTCGACGGGGGGGCGAACACCGGGGAGCTGTTTTTT. This chain links TRBV7-9 with TRBJ2-2, with 8 bases lining up with TRBD2. The CDR3 is 16 residues long. V trimming: 3 bases; J trimming: 0 bases; junction bases outside the gene matches: 3. Germline assignment: CDR1 SEHNR and CDR2 FQNEAQ (reference sequence).

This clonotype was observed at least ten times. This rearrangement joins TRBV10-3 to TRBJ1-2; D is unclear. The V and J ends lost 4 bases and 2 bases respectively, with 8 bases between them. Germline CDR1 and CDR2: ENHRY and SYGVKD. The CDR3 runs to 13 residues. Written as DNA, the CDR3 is TGTGCCATCAGTGTAGCGGAGAACTATGGCTACACCTTC. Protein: CAISVAENYGYTF.

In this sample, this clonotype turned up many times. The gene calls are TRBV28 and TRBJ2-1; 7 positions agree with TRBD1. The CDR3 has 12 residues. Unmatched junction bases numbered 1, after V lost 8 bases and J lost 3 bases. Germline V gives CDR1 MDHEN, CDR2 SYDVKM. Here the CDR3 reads CASGDSYNEQFF. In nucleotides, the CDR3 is TGTGCCAGCGGGGACAGCTACAATGAGCAGTTCTTC.

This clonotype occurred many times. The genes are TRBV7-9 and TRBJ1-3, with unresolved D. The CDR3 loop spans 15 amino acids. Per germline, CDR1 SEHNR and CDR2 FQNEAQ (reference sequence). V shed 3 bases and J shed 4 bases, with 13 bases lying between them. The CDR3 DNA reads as TGTGCCAGCAGCTTTAATCCGGGCCTCGGAAACACCATATATTTT. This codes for CASSFNPGLGNTIYF.

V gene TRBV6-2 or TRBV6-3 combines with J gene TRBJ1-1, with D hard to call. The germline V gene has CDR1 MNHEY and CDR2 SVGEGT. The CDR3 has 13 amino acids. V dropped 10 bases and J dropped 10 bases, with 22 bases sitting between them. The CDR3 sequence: CATSIGSRGIAFF. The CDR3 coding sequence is TGTGCCACCTCCATCGGGAGCCGGGGAATAGCTTTCTTT.

CDR3 DNA sequence: TGTGCCAGTAGTGTCGGACAAAAAAACACTGAAGCTTTCTTT. Its translation: CASSVGQKNTEAFF. The J gene is TRBJ1-1, the V gene TRBV19, with D perhaps matching TRBD1 (5 bases). The CDR3 is 14 residues long. Germline loops: CDR1 LNHDA, CDR2 SQIVND (reference sequence). Trimming left V 5 bases short and J 2 bases short, with 12 bases between.

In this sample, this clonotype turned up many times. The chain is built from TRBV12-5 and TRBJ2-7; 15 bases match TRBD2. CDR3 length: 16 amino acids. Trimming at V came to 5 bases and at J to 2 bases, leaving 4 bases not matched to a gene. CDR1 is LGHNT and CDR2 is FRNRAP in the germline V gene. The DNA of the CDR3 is TGTGCTAGTGGTACCGGGACTAGCGGGGGGACCTACGAGCAGTACTTC. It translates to CASGTGTSGGTYEQYF.